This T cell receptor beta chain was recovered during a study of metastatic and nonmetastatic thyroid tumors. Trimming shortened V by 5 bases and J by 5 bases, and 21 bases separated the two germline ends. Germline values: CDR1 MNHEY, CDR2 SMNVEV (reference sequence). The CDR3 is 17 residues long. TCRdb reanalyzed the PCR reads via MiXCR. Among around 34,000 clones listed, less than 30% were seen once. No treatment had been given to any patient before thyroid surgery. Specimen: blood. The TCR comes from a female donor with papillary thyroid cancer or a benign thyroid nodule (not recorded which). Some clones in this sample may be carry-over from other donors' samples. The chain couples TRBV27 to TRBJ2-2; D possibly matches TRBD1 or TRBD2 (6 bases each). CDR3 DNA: TGTGCCAGCAGTAATTTTAAAGCGGAGGGGGTGACCGGGGAGCTGTTTTTT. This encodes CASSNFKAEGVTGELFF.